The clone carrying this T cell receptor (beta chain) was observed a few times. The target antigen is unknown. CDR3 size: 14 residues. In germline, CDR1 is SGHRS, CDR2 YFSETQ. V was clipped by 4 bases and J by 0 bases; unmatched bases: 4. The data belong to a study of cytomegalovirus exposure and HLA in healthy donors. The study's findings and limits: It was approximately 150 TCR beta chains that were listed as cytomegalovirus-associated. The study reported that TCR beta sequences accurately predicted HLA-A and HLA-B alleles in most subjects. An analysis that was carried out later associated 15,000 to 20,000 TCR beta sequences with HLA alleles at 0.05 false discovery rate.

With 60 Vbeta and 13 Jbeta primers, the PCR was carried out. In the source study's methods: In a later analysis, around 12 million of approximately 86 million unique beta chains occurred in at least two donors. Repertoires were generated with immunoSEQ multiplex PCR, while TCRdb's copy carries only in-frame clones and drops some. The V and J calls and clone size come from that table; D and trimming were worked out from the DNA. The data contain approximately 140,000 clones, 73% of them singletons. The rearrangement links TRBV5-1 to TRBJ2-7; 7 nucleotides line up with TRBD1. The specimen was PBMCs. The receptor was derived from a human donor in good health. The CDR3 here is CASSPGTASYEQYF. The DNA for the CDR3 is TGCGCCAGCAGCCCAGGGACAGCCTCCTACGAGCAGTACTTC.